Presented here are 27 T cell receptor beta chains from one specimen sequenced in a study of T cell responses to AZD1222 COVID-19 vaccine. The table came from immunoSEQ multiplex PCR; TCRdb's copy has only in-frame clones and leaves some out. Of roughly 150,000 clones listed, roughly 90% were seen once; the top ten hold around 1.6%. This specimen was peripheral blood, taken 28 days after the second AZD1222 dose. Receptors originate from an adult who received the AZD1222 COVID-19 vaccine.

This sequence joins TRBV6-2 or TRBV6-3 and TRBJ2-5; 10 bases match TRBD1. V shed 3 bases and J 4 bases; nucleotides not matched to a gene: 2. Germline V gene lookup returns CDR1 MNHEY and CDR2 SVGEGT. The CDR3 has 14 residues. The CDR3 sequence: CASSYDRGRETQYF. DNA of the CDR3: TGTGCCAGCAGTTATGACAGGGGGCGAGAGACCCAGTACTTC.

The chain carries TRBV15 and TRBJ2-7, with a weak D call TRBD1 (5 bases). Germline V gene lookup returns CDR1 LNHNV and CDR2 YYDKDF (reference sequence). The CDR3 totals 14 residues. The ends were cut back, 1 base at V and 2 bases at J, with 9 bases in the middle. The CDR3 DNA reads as TGTGCCACCAGCAGAGCAGCAGGGACCTACGAGCAGTACTTC. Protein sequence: CATSRAAGTYEQYF.

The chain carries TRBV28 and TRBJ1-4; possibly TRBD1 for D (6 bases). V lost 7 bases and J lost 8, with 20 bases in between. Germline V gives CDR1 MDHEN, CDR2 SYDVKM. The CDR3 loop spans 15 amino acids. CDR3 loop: CASTWTPGGREKLFF. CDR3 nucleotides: TGTGCCAGCACCTGGACCCCCGGGGGCAGGGAAAAACTGTTTTTT. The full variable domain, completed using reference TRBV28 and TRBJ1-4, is DVKVTQSSRYLVKRTGEKVFLECVQDMDHENMFWYRQDPGLGLRLIYFSYDVKMKEKGDIPEGYSVSREKKERFSLILESASTNQTSMYLCASTWTPGGREKLFFGSGTQLSVL.

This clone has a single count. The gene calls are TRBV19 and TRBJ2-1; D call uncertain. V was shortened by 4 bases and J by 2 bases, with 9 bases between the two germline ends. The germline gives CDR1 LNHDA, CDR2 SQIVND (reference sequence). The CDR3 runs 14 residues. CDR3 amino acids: CASSNVLTYNEQFF. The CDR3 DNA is TGTGCCAGTAGTAATGTCCTAACCTACAATGAGCAGTTCTTC.

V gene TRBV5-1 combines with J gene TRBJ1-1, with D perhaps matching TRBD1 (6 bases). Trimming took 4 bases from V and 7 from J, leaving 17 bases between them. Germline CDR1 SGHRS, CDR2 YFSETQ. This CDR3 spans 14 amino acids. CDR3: CASSTSGANFEAFF. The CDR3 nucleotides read TGCGCCAGCAGCACCTCGGGGGCCAACTTTGAAGCTTTCTTT.

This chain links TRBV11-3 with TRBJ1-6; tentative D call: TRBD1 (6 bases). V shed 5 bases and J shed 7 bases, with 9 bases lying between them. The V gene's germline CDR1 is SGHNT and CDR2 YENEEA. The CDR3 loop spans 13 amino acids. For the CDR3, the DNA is TGTGCCAGCAGCCTCGGACAGAATTCACCCCTCCACTTT. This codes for CASSLGQNSPLHF.

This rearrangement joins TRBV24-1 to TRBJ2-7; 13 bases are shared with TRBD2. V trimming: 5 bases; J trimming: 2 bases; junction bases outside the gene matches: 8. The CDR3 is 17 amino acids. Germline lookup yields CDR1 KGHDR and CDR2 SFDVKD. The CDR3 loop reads CATSGTPGTSGAYEQYF. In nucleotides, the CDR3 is TGTGCCACCAGTGGGACCCCCGGGACTAGCGGGGCCTACGAGCAGTACTTC.

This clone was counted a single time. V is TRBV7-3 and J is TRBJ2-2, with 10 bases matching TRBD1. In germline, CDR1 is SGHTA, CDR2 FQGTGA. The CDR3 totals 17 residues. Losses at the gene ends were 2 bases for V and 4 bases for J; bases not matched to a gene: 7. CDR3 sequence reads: CASSLFGTGASTGELFF. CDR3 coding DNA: TGTGCCAGCAGCTTATTTGGGACAGGGGCTTCCACCGGGGAGCTGTTTTTT.

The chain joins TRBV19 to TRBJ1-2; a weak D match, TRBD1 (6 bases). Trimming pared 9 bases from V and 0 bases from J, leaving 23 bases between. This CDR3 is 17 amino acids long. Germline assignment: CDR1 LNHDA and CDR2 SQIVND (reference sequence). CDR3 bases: TGTGCCAGCCGCTACGAAGGGGGACGGAACCCTAACTATGGCTACACCTTC. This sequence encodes CASRYEGGRNPNYGYTF.

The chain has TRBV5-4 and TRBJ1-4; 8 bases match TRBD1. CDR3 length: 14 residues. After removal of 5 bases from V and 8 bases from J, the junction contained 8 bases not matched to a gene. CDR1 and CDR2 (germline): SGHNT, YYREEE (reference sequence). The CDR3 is CASRIQGGGEKLFF. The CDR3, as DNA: TGTGCCAGCAGAATACAGGGGGGTGGCGAAAAACTGTTTTTT.

CDR3 amino acids: CASSLAGTVEQYF. The CDR3 DNA follows: TGTGCCAGCAGCTTAGCGGGGACGGTCGAGCAGTACTTC. This chain connects TRBV7-8 to TRBJ2-7; perhaps D is TRBD1 or TRBD2 (5 bases each). The V end lost 0 bases, the J end lost 6 bases, and 9 bases lay between the germline ends. This CDR3 contains 13 residues. Germline V gene lookup returns CDR1 SGHVS and CDR2 FQNEAQ.

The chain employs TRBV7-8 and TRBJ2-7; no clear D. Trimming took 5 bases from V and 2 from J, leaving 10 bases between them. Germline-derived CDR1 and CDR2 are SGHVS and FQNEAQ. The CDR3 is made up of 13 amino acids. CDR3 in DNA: TGTGCCAGCAGCCCCCGACAAGCCTACGAGCAGTACTTC. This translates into CASSPRQAYEQYF.

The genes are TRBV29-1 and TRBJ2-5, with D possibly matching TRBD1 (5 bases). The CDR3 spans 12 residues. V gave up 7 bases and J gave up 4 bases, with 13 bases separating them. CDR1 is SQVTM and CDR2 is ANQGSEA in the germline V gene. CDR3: CSATAIRETQYF. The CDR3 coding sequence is TGCAGCGCGACAGCCATAAGAGAGACCCAGTACTTC.

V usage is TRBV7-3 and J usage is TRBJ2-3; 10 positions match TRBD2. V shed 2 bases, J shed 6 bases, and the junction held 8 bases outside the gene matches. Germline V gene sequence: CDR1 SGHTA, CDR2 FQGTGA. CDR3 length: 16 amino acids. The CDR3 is CASSLSAAGGPDTQYF. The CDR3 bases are TGTGCCAGCAGCTTATCCGCAGCGGGGGGGCCGGATACGCAGTATTTT.

The CDR3 coding sequence is TGTGCCACCGGACAGGGTGGCTCTGGGGCCAACGTCCTGACTTTC. This sequence encodes CATGQGGSGANVLTF. The V gene is TRBV24-1, the J gene TRBJ2-6; TRBD1 matches 8 bases. With 9 bases clipped from V and 0 bases from J, the junction kept 3 bases outside the gene matches. Germline V gives CDR1 KGHDR, CDR2 SFDVKD. This CDR3 contains 15 residues.

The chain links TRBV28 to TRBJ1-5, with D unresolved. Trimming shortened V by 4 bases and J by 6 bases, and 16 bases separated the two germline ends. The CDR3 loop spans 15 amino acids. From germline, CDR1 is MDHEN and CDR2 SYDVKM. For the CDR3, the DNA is TGTGCCAGCAGTTCCCCCGGGCGGAGGTCTCAGCCCCAGCATTTT. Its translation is CASSSPGRRSQPQHF.

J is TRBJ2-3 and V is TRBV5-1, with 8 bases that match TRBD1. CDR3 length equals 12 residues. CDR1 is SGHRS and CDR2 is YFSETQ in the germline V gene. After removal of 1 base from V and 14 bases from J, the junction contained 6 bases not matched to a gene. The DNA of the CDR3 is TGCGCCAGCAGCTTGACAGGGGGTAGATTGTATTTT. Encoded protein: CASSLTGGRLYF.

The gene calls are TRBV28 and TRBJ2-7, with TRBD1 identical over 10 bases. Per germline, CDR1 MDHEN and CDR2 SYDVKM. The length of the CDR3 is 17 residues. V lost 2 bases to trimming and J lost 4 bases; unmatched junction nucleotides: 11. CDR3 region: CASSLVSPDRGQYEQYF. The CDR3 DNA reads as TGTGCCAGCAGTTTAGTCTCCCCTGACAGGGGGCAATACGAGCAGTACTTC. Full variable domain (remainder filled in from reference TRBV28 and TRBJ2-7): DVKVTQSSRYLVKRTGEKVFLECVQDMDHENMFWYRQDPGLGLRLIYFSYDVKMKEKGDIPEGYSVSREKKERFSLILESASTNQTSMYLCASSLVSPDRGQYEQYFGPGTRLTVT.

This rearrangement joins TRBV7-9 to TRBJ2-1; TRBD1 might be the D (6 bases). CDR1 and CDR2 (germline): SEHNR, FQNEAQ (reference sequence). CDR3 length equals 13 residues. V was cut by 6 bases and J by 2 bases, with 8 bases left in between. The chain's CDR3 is CASRSGAYNEQFF. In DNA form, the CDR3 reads TGTGCCAGCAGGTCAGGGGCCTACAATGAGCAGTTCTTC.

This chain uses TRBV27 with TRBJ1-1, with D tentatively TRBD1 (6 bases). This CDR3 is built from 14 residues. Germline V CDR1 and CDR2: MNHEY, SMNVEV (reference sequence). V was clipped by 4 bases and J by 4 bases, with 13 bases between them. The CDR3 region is CASSWQGQGTEAFF. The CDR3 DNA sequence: TGTGCCAGCAGTTGGCAGGGGCAGGGCACTGAAGCTTTCTTT.

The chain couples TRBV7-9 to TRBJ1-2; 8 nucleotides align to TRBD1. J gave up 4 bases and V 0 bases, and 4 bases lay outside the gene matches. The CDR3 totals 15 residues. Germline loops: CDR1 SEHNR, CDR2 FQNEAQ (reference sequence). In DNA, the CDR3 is TGTGCCAGCAGCTTAGCTTCGACAGGGGCCTATGGCTACACCTTC. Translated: CASSLASTGAYGYTF.

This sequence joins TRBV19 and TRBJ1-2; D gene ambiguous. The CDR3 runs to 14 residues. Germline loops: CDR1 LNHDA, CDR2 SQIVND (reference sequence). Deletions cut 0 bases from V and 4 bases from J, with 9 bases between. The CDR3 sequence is CASSIDVASYGYTF. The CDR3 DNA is TGTGCCAGTAGTATAGATGTGGCTTCCTATGGCTACACCTTC.

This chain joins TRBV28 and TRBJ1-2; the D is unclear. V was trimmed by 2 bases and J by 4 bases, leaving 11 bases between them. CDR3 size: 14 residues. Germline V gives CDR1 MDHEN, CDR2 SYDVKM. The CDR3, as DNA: TGTGCCAGCAGTTTAATCAGAGGGCCCTATGGCTACACCTTC. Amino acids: CASSLIRGPYGYTF.

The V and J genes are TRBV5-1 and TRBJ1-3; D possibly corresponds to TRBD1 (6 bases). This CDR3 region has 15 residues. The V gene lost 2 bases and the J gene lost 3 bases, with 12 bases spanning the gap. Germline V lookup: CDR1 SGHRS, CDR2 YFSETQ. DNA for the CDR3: TGCGCCAGCAGCTTATCGGCAGGGGATGGAAACACCATATATTTT. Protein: CASSLSAGDGNTIYF.

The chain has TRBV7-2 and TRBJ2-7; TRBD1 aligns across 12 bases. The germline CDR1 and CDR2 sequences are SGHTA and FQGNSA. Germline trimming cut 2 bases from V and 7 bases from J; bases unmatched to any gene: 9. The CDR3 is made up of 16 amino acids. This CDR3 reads CASSLWGQGATREQYF. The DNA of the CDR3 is TGTGCCAGCAGCTTATGGGGACAGGGGGCGACGAGGGAGCAGTACTTC.

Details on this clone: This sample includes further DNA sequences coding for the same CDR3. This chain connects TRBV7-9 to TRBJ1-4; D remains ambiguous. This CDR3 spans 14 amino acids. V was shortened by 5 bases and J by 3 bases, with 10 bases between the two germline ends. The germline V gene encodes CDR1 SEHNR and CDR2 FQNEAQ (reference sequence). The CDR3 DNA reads TGTGCCAGCAGCCCGGGGAGGTCTAATGAAAAACTGTTTTTT. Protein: CASSPGRSNEKLFF.

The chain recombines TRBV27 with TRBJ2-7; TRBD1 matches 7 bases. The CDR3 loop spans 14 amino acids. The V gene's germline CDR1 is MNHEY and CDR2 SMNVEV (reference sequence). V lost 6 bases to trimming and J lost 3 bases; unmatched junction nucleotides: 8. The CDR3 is CASSRGQAYYEQYF. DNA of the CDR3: TGTGCCAGCAGCCGAGGACAGGCCTACTACGAGCAGTACTTC.